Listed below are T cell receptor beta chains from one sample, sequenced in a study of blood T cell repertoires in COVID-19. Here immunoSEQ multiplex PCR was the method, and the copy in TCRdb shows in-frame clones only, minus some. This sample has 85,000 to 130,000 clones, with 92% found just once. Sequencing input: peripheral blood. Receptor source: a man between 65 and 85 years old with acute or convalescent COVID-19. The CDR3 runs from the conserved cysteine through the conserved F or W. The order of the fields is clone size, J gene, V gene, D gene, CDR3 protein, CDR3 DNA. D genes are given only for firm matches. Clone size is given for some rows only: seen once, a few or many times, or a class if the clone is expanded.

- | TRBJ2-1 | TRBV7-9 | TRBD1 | CASIIAGTGRYNEQFF | TGTGCCAGCATCATTGCCGGGACAGGGCGATACAATGAGCAGTTCTTC
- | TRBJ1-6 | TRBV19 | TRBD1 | CASSRVGQGDSPLHF | TGTGCCAGTAGTAGGGTGGGACAGGGTGATTCACCCCTCCACTTT
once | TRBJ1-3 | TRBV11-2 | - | CASSREAGNTIYF | TGTGCCAGCAGCAGAGAGGCTGGAAACACCATATATTTT
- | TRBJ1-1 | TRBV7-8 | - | CASSEAGTLNTEAFF | TGTGCCAGCAGCGAAGCCGGGACATTGAACACTGAAGCTTTCTTT
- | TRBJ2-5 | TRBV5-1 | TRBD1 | CASSFPGQQETQYF | TGCGCCAGCAGCTTCCCGGGACAGCAAGAGACCCAGTACTTC
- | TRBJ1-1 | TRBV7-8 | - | CASSVWQMNTEAFF | TGTGCCAGCAGCGTATGGCAGATGAACACTGAAGCTTTCTTT
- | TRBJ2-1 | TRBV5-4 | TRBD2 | CASSSSGLAGDRQFF | TGTGCCAGCAGCTCCTCGGGACTAGCGGGAGACCGGCAGTTCTTC
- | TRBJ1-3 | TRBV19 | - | CASSRAGLSGNTIYF | TGTGCCAGTAGTAGGGCAGGGCTCTCTGGAAACACCATATATTTT
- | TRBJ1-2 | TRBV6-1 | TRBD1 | CASSELPGGYGYTF | TGTGCCAGCAGTGAATTGCCAGGGGGCTATGGCTACACCTTC
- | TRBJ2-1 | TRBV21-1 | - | CASSLQEGQELNEQFF | TGTGCCAGCAGCCTCCAGGAGGGACAGGAGCTAAATGAGCAGTTCTTC
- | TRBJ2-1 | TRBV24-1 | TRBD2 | CATSRTSANEQFF | TGTGCCACCAGTCGGACTAGCGCCAATGAGCAGTTCTTC
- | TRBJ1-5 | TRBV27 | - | CASRPITEGNQPQHF | TGTGCCAGCAGGCCCATTACGGAGGGCAATCAGCCCCAGCATTTT
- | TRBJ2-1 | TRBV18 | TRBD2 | CASSPQDAGGSNEQFF | TGTGCCAGCTCACCACAAGACGCGGGAGGGTCCAATGAGCAGTTCTTC
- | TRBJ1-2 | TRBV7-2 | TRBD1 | CASIPGQGAYGYTF | TGTGCCAGCATCCCGGGACAGGGCGCCTATGGCTACACCTTC
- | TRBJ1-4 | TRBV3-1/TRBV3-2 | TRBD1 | CASRPTGSNEKLFF | TGTGCCAGCAGGCCGACAGGGAGTAATGAAAAACTGTTTTTT
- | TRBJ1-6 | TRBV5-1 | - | CASSQDGQPSPLHF | TGCGCCAGCAGCCAAGACGGACAACCTTCACCCCTCCACTTT
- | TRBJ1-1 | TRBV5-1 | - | CASTQTGGRTEAFF | TGCGCCAGCACCCAGACGGGGGGACGAACTGAAGCTTTCTTT
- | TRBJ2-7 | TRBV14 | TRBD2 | CASSPRLAGAEQYF | TGTGCCAGCAGCCCCCGCCTAGCGGGGGCCGAGCAGTACTTC
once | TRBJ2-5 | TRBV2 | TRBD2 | CASSGGLAGGQETQYF | TGTGCCAGCAGTGGTGGACTAGCGGGGGGTCAAGAGACCCAGTACTTC
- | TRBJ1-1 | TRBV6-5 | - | CASKGGQGGDKAFF | TGTGCCAGCAAGGGGGGGCAGGGAGGAGATAAAGCTTTCTTT
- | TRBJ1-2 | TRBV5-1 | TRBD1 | CASSPRTGGYGYTF | TGCGCCAGCAGCCCCCGGACAGGTGGGTATGGCTACACCTTC
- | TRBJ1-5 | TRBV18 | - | CASSPGRDNQPQHF | TGTGCCAGCTCACCAGGGCGCGACAATCAGCCCCAGCATTTT
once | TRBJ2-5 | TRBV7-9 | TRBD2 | CASTKDLAGGQETQYF | TGTGCCAGCACCAAGGATCTAGCGGGGGGGCAAGAGACCCAGTACTTC
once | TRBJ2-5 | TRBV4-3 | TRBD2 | CASATGLAGWGGETQYF | TGCGCCAGCGCGACGGGGCTAGCGGGATGGGGAGGGGAGACCCAGTACTTC
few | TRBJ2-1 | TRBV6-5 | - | CASSRGYNEQFF | TGTGCCAGCAGTCGGGGATACAATGAGCAGTTCTTC
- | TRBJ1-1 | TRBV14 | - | CASSQDSHTEAFF | TGTGCCAGCAGCCAAGATTCTCACACTGAAGCTTTCTTT
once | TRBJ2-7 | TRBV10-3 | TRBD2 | CAIRDGTSGGGRSYKQYF | TGTGCCATCAGGGACGGGACTAGCGGGGGAGGTCGCTCCTACAAGCAGTACTTC
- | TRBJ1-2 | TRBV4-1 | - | CASSQDSGAHYGYTF | TGCGCCAGCAGCCAAGATAGCGGGGCCCACTATGGCTACACCTTC
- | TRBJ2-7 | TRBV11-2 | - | CASSLPLYEQYF | TGTGCCAGCAGCTTACCTCTTTACGAGCAGTACTTC
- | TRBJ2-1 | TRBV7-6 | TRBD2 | CASSPGLNEQFF | TGTGCCAGCAGCCCGGGACTAAATGAGCAGTTCTTC
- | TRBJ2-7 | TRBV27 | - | CASSLRRGTSYEQYF | TGTGCCAGCAGTTTACGTAGGGGGACATCCTACGAGCAGTACTTC
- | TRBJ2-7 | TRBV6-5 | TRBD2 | CASRSAGGREQYF | TGTGCCAGCAGATCGGCGGGAGGGCGGGAGCAGTACTTC
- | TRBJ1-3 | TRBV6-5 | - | CASSYGGAGNTIYF | TGTGCCAGCAGTTATGGGGGGGCTGGAAACACCATATATTTT
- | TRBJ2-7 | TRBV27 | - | CASSLGLNYEQYF | TGTGCCAGCAGTTTAGGACTAAATTACGAGCAGTACTTC
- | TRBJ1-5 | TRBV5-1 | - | CASSLGQVGQPQHF | TGCGCCAGCAGCTTGGGGCAGGTTGGGCAGCCCCAGCATTTT
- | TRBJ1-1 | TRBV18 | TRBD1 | CASSTGQGNTEAFF | TGTGCCAGCTCAACGGGACAGGGGAACACTGAAGCTTTCTTT
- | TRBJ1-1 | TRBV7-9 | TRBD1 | CASSQRQGEAFF | TGTGCCAGCAGCCAACGACAGGGTGAAGCTTTCTTT
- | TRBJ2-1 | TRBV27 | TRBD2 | CASSTRLAGGRGAYGPYNEQFF | TGTGCCAGCAGTACAAGACTAGCGGGAGGGAGAGGGGCCTATGGCCCTTACAATGAGCAGTTCTTC
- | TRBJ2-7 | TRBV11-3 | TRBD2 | CASSLCRLAGGCEQYF | TGTGCCAGCAGCTTATGTCGCCTAGCGGGAGGGTGCGAGCAGTACTTC
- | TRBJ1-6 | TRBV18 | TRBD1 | CASSPRDRTTNSPLHF | TGTGCCAGCTCACCCCGGGACAGGACCACCAATTCACCCCTCCACTTT
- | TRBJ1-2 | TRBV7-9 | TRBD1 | CASSFLGGERNYGYTF | TGTGCCAGCAGCTTCCTAGGGGGCGAAAGGAACTATGGCTACACCTTC
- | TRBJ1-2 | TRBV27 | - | CASSLKGGEKHFYGYTF | TGTGCCAGCAGTTTAAAAGGCGGGGAGAAACACTTCTATGGCTACACCTTC
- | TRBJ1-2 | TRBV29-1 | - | CSVTTTNYGYTF | TGCAGCGTGACGACAACCAACTATGGCTACACCTTC
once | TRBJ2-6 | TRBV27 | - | CASSLASSGANVLTF | TGTGCCAGCAGCCTAGCCAGCTCTGGGGCCAACGTCCTGACTTTC
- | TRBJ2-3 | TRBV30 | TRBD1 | CATGDTSTDTQYF | TGTGCCACAGGGGATACCAGCACAGATACGCAGTATTTT
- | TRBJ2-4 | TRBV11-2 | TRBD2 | CASSSSGSRVKNIQYF | TGTGCCAGCAGCTCCAGCGGGAGCAGGGTCAAAAACATTCAGTACTTC
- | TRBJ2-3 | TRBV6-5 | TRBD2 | CASGLAGVDTQYF | TGTGCCAGTGGGCTAGCGGGAGTTGATACGCAGTATTTT
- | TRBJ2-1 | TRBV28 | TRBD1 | CASSPLGGPQDNEQFF | TGTGCCAGCAGTCCCTTAGGGGGCCCTCAGGACAATGAGCAGTTCTTC
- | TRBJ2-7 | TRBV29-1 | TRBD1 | CSVSLDRESEQYF | TGCAGCGTATCTCTGGACAGGGAGAGCGAGCAGTACTTC
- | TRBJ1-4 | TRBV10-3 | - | CAISDFGNEKLFF | TGTGCCATCAGTGACTTCGGGAATGAAAAACTGTTTTTT
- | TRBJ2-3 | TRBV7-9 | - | CASSLAGSSTDTQYF | TGTGCCAGCAGCTTAGCGGGCTCTAGCACAGATACGCAGTATTTT
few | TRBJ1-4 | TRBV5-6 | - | CASSLGQYLGNEKLFF | TGTGCCAGCAGCTTGGGACAGTACCTTGGTAATGAAAAACTGTTTTTT
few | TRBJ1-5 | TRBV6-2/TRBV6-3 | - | CASSYFGGNQPQHF | TGTGCCAGCAGTTACTTTGGAGGAAATCAGCCCCAGCATTTT
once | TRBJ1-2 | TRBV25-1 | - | CASGSGRAGYTF | TGTGCCAGCGGTTCGGGCAGGGCCGGCTACACCTTC
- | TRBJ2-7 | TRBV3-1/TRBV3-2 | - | CASSLGGWSYEQYF | TGTGCCAGCAGCCTAGGGGGTTGGTCCTACGAGCAGTACTTC
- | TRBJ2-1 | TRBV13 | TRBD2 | CASSPASTSGSSYNEQFF | TGTGCCAGCAGCCCGGCATCGACTAGCGGAAGTTCCTACAATGAGCAGTTCTTC
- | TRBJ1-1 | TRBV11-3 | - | CASSASTANTEAFF | TGTGCCAGCAGCGCGTCGACAGCCAACACTGAAGCTTTCTTT
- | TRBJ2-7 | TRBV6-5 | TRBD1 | CASSPIGTGTYEQYF | TGTGCCAGCAGTCCTATAGGGACAGGGACTTACGAGCAGTACTTC